These 18 T cell receptor beta chains share one sample of origin, sequenced in a study of PD-1 blockade in classical Hodgkin lymphoma. Every patient had relapsed following autologous stem cell transplantation, and cohorts differed in brentuximab vedotin exposure. Some clones are missing from TCRdb's copy, which holds only in-frame ones; the method was immunoSEQ multiplex PCR. The sample lists tens of thousands of clones; about 93% were seen once. The starting material was peripheral blood mononuclear cells (PBMCs), obtained at baseline. These receptors were collected from a human donor with classical Hodgkin lymphoma.

The chain links TRBV19 to TRBJ2-3; possibly TRBD1 for D (6 bases). The CDR3 is made up of 15 amino acids. V was shortened by 2 bases and J by 6 bases, with 15 bases between the two germline ends. From germline, CDR1 is LNHDA and CDR2 SQIVND (reference sequence). The CDR3 bases are TGTGCCAGTAGTATAATGGTCGGAACAGGGGATACGCAGTATTTT. It is translated as CASSIMVGTGDTQYF.

The chain recombines TRBV5-5 with TRBJ2-7; D may be TRBD1 or TRBD2 (6 bases each). The CDR3 contains 15 residues. Looked up from germline, CDR1 is SGHKS and CDR2 is YYEKEE (reference sequence). V was trimmed by 5 bases and J by 2 bases, leaving 17 bases between them. The CDR3 region has the DNA TGTGCCAGCAGTGACCGGGACACGGGAGCCTACGAGCAGTACTTC. Translated: CASSDRDTGAYEQYF.

The CDR3 nucleotides are TGTGCCAGCAGCTTGGGGAGTTGGGGAGAAAAACTGTTTTTT. It specifies CASSLGSWGEKLFF. The J gene is TRBJ1-4, the V gene TRBV5-6; D ambiguous. The CDR3 totals 14 residues. Germline loops: CDR1 SGHDT, CDR2 YYEEEE. Trimming took off 0 bases at V and 8 bases at J, with 11 bases between the two ends.

The chain employs TRBV18 and TRBJ1-5; no definite D call. Trimming left V 2 bases short and J 6 bases short, with 8 bases between. CDR1 is KGHSH and CDR2 is LQKENI in the germline V gene. This CDR3 comprises 13 residues. The CDR3 here is CASSPTVGQPQHF. The CDR3 DNA follows: TGTGCCAGCTCACCAACGGTCGGTCAGCCCCAGCATTTT.

The chain has TRBV5-6 and TRBJ2-7, with TRBD2 matching 13 bases. There are 15 residues in the CDR3. Germline CDR1 is SGHDT and CDR2 is YYEEEE. Trimming at V came to 8 bases and at J to 7 bases, leaving 12 bases not matched to a gene. The chain's CDR3 is CARTPVTSGRDEQYF. CDR3 nucleotide sequence: TGTGCCAGGACCCCGGTCACTAGCGGGAGGGATGAGCAGTACTTC.

This chain uses TRBV7-3 with TRBJ2-7; weak D call: TRBD1 (6 bases). The V end was cut by 5 bases, the J end by 5 bases, with 13 bases between. This CDR3 region has 13 residues. Germline V gene data show CDR1 as SGHTA and CDR2 as FQGTGA. CDR3 bases: TGTGCCAGCAGCGGAAAAAACAGGGACGAGCAGTACTTC. This encodes CASSGKNRDEQYF.

V is TRBV27 and J is TRBJ2-7, with no clear D. The V gene lost 0 bases and the J gene lost 3 bases, with 6 bases spanning the gap. The germline CDR1 and CDR2 sequences are MNHEY and SMNVEV (reference sequence). The CDR3 runs to 13 residues. DNA of the CDR3: TGTGCCAGCAGTTTATCGACCCACTACGAGCAGTACTTC. This sequence encodes CASSLSTHYEQYF.

This rearrangement joins TRBV7-9 to TRBJ2-1; 9 nucleotides agree with TRBD1. CDR3 length equals 15 residues. Looked up from germline, CDR1 is SEHNR and CDR2 is FQNEAQ (reference sequence). After removal of 6 bases from V and 6 bases from J, the junction contained 9 bases not matched to a gene. The CDR3 nucleotides read TGTGCCAGCAGATTACAGGGGGCTTACGGCAATGAGCAGTTCTTC. The encoded protein is CASRLQGAYGNEQFF.

The rearrangement joins TRBV6-5 to TRBJ1-5; D uncertain. The CDR3 has 15 amino acids. The V and J ends lost 5 bases and 0 bases respectively, with 11 bases between them. Germline values: CDR1 MNHEY, CDR2 SVGAGI. CDR3 sequence: CASSPWTGSNQPQHF. The CDR3, as DNA: TGTGCCAGCAGTCCCTGGACGGGTAGCAATCAGCCCCAGCATTTT.

The rearrangement links TRBV29-1 to TRBJ1-2, with D unresolved. The CDR3 length is 12 residues. Germline V gene sequence: CDR1 SQVTM, CDR2 ANQGSEA. V was shortened by 8 bases and J by 8 bases, with 18 bases between the two germline ends. The DNA for the CDR3 is TGCAGCCTATATCGGGCCGCTCACGGCTACACCTTC. It is translated as CSLYRAAHGYTF.

This clone was observed a few times. This chain links TRBV19 with TRBJ2-7; TRBD2 might be the D (6 bases). Trimming shortened V by 8 bases and J by 2 bases, and 13 bases separated the two germline ends. Germline loops: CDR1 LNHDA, CDR2 SQIVND (reference sequence). The CDR3 spans 13 residues. The CDR3 DNA reads TGTGCCAGTGCCGGGACTGACACCTACGAGCAGTACTTC. Translating gives CASAGTDTYEQYF.

For the CDR3, the DNA is TGTGCCAGTAGTACTCAGACAGGCTCCAAGGATTACAATCAGCCCCAGCATTTT. Translated, it gives CASSTQTGSKDYNQPQHF. The J gene is TRBJ1-5, the V gene TRBV19, with a weak D call TRBD1 (6 bases). V gave up 4 bases and J gave up 3 bases, with 22 bases separating them. Per germline, CDR1 LNHDA and CDR2 SQIVND (reference sequence). The CDR3 spans 18 residues.

The V and J genes are TRBV2 and TRBJ2-1; TRBD2 aligns across 8 bases. Germline CDR1 and CDR2: SNHLY and FYNNEI. V gave up 5 bases and J gave up 7 bases; unmatched junction bases: 7. The CDR3 is 14 amino acids. Written as DNA, the CDR3 is TGTGCCAGCAGTCCCTACGGGGGGGGAAATGAGCAGTTCTTC. Residues: CASSPYGGGNEQFF.

The sample holds one count of this clone. CDR3 region: CSAQVPGLTQYF. CDR3 nucleotides: TGCAGCGCTCAAGTCCCGGGACTCACGCAGTATTTT. This rearrangement joins TRBV29-1 to TRBJ2-3, with D maybe TRBD2 (6 bases). The CDR3 runs 12 residues. Germline lookup yields CDR1 SQVTM and CDR2 ANQGSEA. The ends were cut back, 7 bases at V and 9 bases at J, with 17 bases in the middle.

CDR3 in DNA: TGTGCCAGCAGCAGACTAGCGGGAGGCTATAATGAGCAGTTCTTC. It encodes CASSRLAGGYNEQFF. The chain recombines TRBV6-5 with TRBJ2-1; 13 bases map to TRBD2. With V trimmed by 6 bases and J by 7 bases, 6 bases remained unmatched. The CDR3 totals 15 residues. The germline gives CDR1 MNHEY, CDR2 SVGAGI.

The rearrangement joins TRBV30 to TRBJ2-3, with D possibly matching TRBD1 (5 bases). The CDR3 covers 12 residues. V lost 1 base and J lost 5, with 7 bases in between. From germline, CDR1 is GTSNPN and CDR2 SVGIG (reference sequence). This CDR3 is CAWSAQGDTQYF. In DNA form, the CDR3 reads TGTGCCTGGAGTGCTCAGGGAGATACGCAGTATTTT.

V is TRBV2 and J is TRBJ2-7; the match to TRBD1 covers 9 bases. Unmatched junction bases numbered 2, after V lost 6 bases and J lost 2 bases. In germline, CDR1 is SNHLY, CDR2 FYNNEI. This CDR3 region has 13 residues. The CDR3 nucleotides are TGTGCCAGCAGGAGACAGGGGGCCTACGAGCAGTACTTC. This sequence encodes CASRRQGAYEQYF.

The J gene is TRBJ1-5, the V gene TRBV12-5, with TRBD1 as a possible D gene (5 bases). This CDR3 region has 16 residues. V was trimmed by 7 bases and J by 0 bases, leaving 16 bases between them. Germline values: CDR1 LGHNT, CDR2 FRNRAP. CDR3 region: CASVPRDGYSNQPQHF. In nucleotides, the CDR3 is TGTGCTAGTGTCCCAAGGGACGGCTATAGCAATCAGCCCCAGCATTTT.